This TCR beta chain was found in a study of cytomegalovirus exposure and HLA in healthy donors. 60 Vbeta and 13 Jbeta primers were used in PCR. Using immunoSEQ multiplex PCR, the repertoire was profiled, and TCRdb retains in-frame clones only, with some absent. The sample contains about 210,000 clones, around 82% of which appear only once. This clonotype was sampled from a woman aged 25 to 45 in good health and CMV-seropositive. Source material: PBMCs.

Here the CDR3 reads CATSPLRGQAYEQYF. CDR3 nucleotide sequence: TGTGCCACCAGCCCTCTCCGGGGACAGGCCTACGAGCAGTACTTC. The rearrangement joins TRBV15 to TRBJ2-7, with 8 bases aligning to TRBD1. Germline CDR1 is LNHNV and CDR2 is YYDKDF (reference sequence). The CDR3 contains 15 residues. Trimming removed 5 bases from V and 2 bases from J; junction bases left unmatched: 8.